Each of the 28 T cell receptor beta chains below was sequenced from the same sample in a study of cytomegalovirus exposure and HLA in healthy donors. A multiplex PCR was run with 60 Vbeta primers and 13 Jbeta primers. TCRdb's copy holds only in-frame clones and misses some; the assay was immunoSEQ multiplex PCR. Counted here are roughly 240,000 clones, roughly 82% occurring once; the ten biggest clones make up more than 5%. Sequencing was done on a sample of PBMCs. The receptors were gathered from a woman aged 40 to 50 in good health and CMV-seropositive.

Worth noting for this clone: At one boundary the junction diverges from the germline segment, which might be a read error. The chain uses TRBV7-9 and TRBJ2-2; D is unresolved. Germline V CDR1 and CDR2: SEHNR, FQNEAQ (reference sequence). This CDR3 is 12 amino acids long. CDR3 protein: CSSSLVTGELFF. CDR3 sequence (DNA): TGTTCCAGCAGCCTCGTCACCGGGGAGCTGTTTTTT.

The table lists this clone with a few counts. The chain combines TRBV11-3 with TRBJ2-3; D possibly corresponds to TRBD1 (6 bases). The CDR3 runs to 13 residues. Germline loops: CDR1 SGHNT, CDR2 YENEEA. V was cut by 1 base and J by 9 bases, with 11 bases left in between. CDR3 DNA sequence: TGTGCCAGCAGCTTAGGAGTCGACAGGACGCAGTATTTT. It codes for CASSLGVDRTQYF.

In its sample, this clone was seen once. The chain is built from TRBV4-3 and TRBJ1-5; the match to TRBD1 covers 7 bases. After removal of 0 bases from V and 5 bases from J, the junction contained 1 base not matched to a gene. CDR3 length: 14 residues. Germline loops: CDR1 LGHNA, CDR2 YSLEER. This CDR3 reads CASSQETGHQPQHF. For the CDR3, the DNA is TGCGCCAGCAGCCAAGAGACAGGGCATCAGCCCCAGCATTTT.

V and J are TRBV6-6 and TRBJ1-3; D is unclear. This CDR3 comprises 16 residues. V lost 0 bases and J 0 bases, leaving 9 bases between the germline ends. The V gene's germline CDR1 is MNHNY and CDR2 SVGAGI (reference sequence). The CDR3 bases are TGTGCCAGCAGTTACTCGGGCCAGGCCTCTGGAAACACCATATATTTT. Translating gives CASSYSGQASGNTIYF.

The rearrangement joins TRBV27 to TRBJ1-1; D not resolved. CDR1 and CDR2 (germline): MNHEY, SMNVEV (reference sequence). There are 13 residues in the CDR3. Trimming took off 2 bases at V and 7 bases at J, with 11 bases between the two ends. As DNA, the CDR3 is TGTGCCAGCAGTTTACGAGGGCCCGGTGAAGCTTTCTTT. It is translated as CASSLRGPGEAFF.

The chain links TRBV7-2 to TRBJ2-7, with TRBD1 identical over 9 bases. The V gene's germline CDR1 is SGHTA and CDR2 FQGNSA. This CDR3 is 13 amino acids long. V dropped 2 bases and J dropped 6; count of bases not matched to a gene: 2. The CDR3 nucleotides read TGTGCCAGCAGCTTAACAGGGGGCGTCGAGCAGTACTTC. Its translation is CASSLTGGVEQYF.

The gene calls are TRBV7-2 and TRBJ1-3, with D maybe TRBD1 (5 bases). This CDR3 has 15 amino acids. V was cut by 2 bases and J by 2 bases, with 10 bases left in between. CDR1 SGHTA and CDR2 FQGNSA come from the germline V gene. Here the CDR3 reads CASSLNGGAGNTIYF. CDR3 nucleotides: TGTGCCAGCAGCTTAAACGGGGGGGCTGGAAACACCATATATTTT.

The gene calls are TRBV6-5 and TRBJ1-3, with unresolved D. The CDR3 totals 14 residues. The germline gives CDR1 MNHEY, CDR2 SVGAGI. The V and J ends lost 4 bases and 2 bases respectively, with 9 bases between them. The CDR3 DNA reads TGTGCCAGCAGTTCCGAGGGAGCTGGAAACACCATATATTTT. This encodes CASSSEGAGNTIYF.

This chain uses TRBV28 with TRBJ2-3, with D maybe TRBD2 (6 bases). V shed 7 bases and J shed 0 bases, with 14 bases lying between them. Per germline, CDR1 MDHEN and CDR2 SYDVKM. The CDR3 covers 15 residues. CDR3: CASIEVLASTDTQYF. The DNA of the CDR3 is TGTGCCAGCATCGAAGTTCTAGCGAGCACAGATACGCAGTATTTT.

The rearrangement uses TRBV7-2 and TRBJ2-2; D is unresolved. The germline gives CDR1 SGHTA, CDR2 FQGNSA. Trimming took 6 bases from V and 2 from J, leaving 13 bases between them. The CDR3 is made up of 15 amino acids. The DNA for the CDR3 is TGTGCCAGCAGTTTATCCTCTGTTAACACCGGGGAGCTGTTTTTT. Translating gives CASSLSSVNTGELFF.

The chain recombines TRBV5-6 with TRBJ2-3; TRBD2 matches at 8 bases. Germline V gene lookup returns CDR1 SGHDT and CDR2 YYEEEE. The length of the CDR3 is 17 residues. Trimming removed 1 base from V and 0 bases from J; junction bases left unmatched: 7. CDR3 DNA sequence: TGTGCCAGCAGCTTGACTAGCGGAACCACCAGCACAGATACGCAGTATTTT. Residues: CASSLTSGTTSTDTQYF.

The chain combines TRBV5-1 with TRBJ1-2; TRBD1 is a possible D gene (5 bases). The V gene lost 0 bases and the J gene lost 1 base, with 13 bases spanning the gap. CDR1 and CDR2 (germline): SGHRS, YFSETQ. The CDR3 sequence is 16 residues long. In DNA, the CDR3 is TGCGCCAGCAGCTTGGAATCGTCCAGGGATAACTATGGCTACACCTTC. Translating it yields CASSLESSRDNYGYTF.

This clone appeared a single time. The rearrangement uses TRBV9 and TRBJ2-2; D possibly corresponds to TRBD2 (6 bases). V dropped 7 bases and J dropped 10 bases, with 8 bases sitting between them. The germline V gene has CDR1 SGDLS and CDR2 YYNGEE. CDR3 length: 10 amino acids. CDR3 residues: CASGGSELFF. For the CDR3, the DNA is TGTGCCAGCGGAGGGTCGGAGCTGTTTTTT.

The chain joins TRBV10-3 to TRBJ1-2; D may be TRBD1 (5 bases). Germline CDR1 ENHRY, CDR2 SYGVKD. The CDR3 loop spans 15 amino acids. V lost 0 bases to trimming and J lost 4 bases, with 12 bases between them. The CDR3 spells CAISESFQGGYGYTF. The CDR3 nucleotides are TGTGCCATCAGTGAGTCTTTTCAGGGTGGCTATGGCTACACCTTC.

This clone was seen a few times. The rearrangement links TRBV9 to TRBJ1-1, with no clear D. The CDR3 has 15 residues. Deletions cut 0 bases from V and 5 bases from J, with 14 bases between. Per the germline V gene, CDR1 is SGDLS and CDR2 is YYNGEE. In DNA, the CDR3 is TGTGCCAGCAGCGTAGGGGGATGGGGAGGGACTGAAGCTTTCTTT. Protein sequence: CASSVGGWGGTEAFF.

The chain joins TRBV15 to TRBJ2-3; TRBD2 matches at 7 bases. Germline V gives CDR1 LNHNV, CDR2 YYDKDF (reference sequence). The junction had 9 bases not matched to a gene; V was cut back by 0 bases and J by 6 bases. The CDR3 extends over 16 amino acids. The CDR3 here is CATSRDRSSGRDTQYF. CDR3 DNA: TGTGCCACCAGCAGAGATCGGTCTAGCGGACGCGATACGCAGTATTTT.

V and J are TRBV9 and TRBJ1-4; the match to TRBD1 covers 9 bases. Germline V CDR1 and CDR2: SGDLS, YYNGEE. V shed 4 bases and J 8 bases; nucleotides not matched to a gene: 12. This CDR3 has 16 residues. The CDR3 here is CASSSYTQGAEEKLFF. The CDR3 coding sequence is TGTGCCAGCAGCTCCTATACACAGGGGGCCGAGGAAAAACTGTTTTTT.

The chain couples TRBV5-1 to TRBJ1-2, with D possibly being TRBD1 (6 bases). Germline assignment: CDR1 SGHRS and CDR2 YFSETQ. V shed 4 bases and J shed 5 bases, with 18 bases lying between them. The CDR3 length is 15 residues. The CDR3: CASSPELHRDYGYTF. The CDR3 DNA reads as TGCGCCAGCAGCCCAGAACTACACAGGGATTATGGCTACACCTTC.

V usage is TRBV10-3 and J usage is TRBJ2-2; possible D gene TRBD1, 6 bases. The CDR3 is made up of 16 amino acids. V was shortened by 5 bases and J by 0 bases, with 13 bases between the two germline ends. Per germline, CDR1 ENHRY and CDR2 SYGVKD. Here the CDR3 DNA reads TGTGCCATCAGTTCCCAAGGACAGACGAACACCGGGGAGCTGTTTTTT. Translation: CAISSQGQTNTGELFF.

This clone was seen a few times. The rearrangement links TRBV7-2 to TRBJ2-7; TRBD1 aligns across 11 bases. The V gene's germline CDR1 is SGHTA and CDR2 FQGNSA. The CDR3 runs to 17 residues. Trimming took 2 bases from V and 5 from J; bases not matched to a gene: 11. As DNA, the CDR3 is TGTGCCAGCAGCTTATTAGGGGAGGACAGGGGGCCCCACGAGCAGTACTTC. Its translation is CASSLLGEDRGPHEQYF.

V usage is TRBV15 and J usage is TRBJ1-1; D is uncertain. Germline values: CDR1 LNHNV, CDR2 YYDKDF (reference sequence). The V end lost 0 bases, the J end lost 10 bases, and 15 bases lay between the germline ends. The CDR3 runs 14 residues. This CDR3 is CATSRDQGRGRAFF. CDR3 sequence (DNA): TGTGCCACCAGCAGAGATCAAGGAAGAGGTCGAGCTTTCTTT. The complete variable domain, with remaining parts taken from reference TRBV15 and TRBJ1-1, reads DAMVIQNPRYQVTQFGKPVTLSCSQTLNHNVMYWYQQKSSQAPKLLFHYYDKDFNNEADTPDNFQSRRPNTSFCFLDIRSPGLGDTAMYLCATSRDQGRGRAFFGQGTRLTVV.

The CDR3 bases are TGCGCCAGCAGCCAAGATCGGGCGCGCGGGGGGGCCTGGAATGAGCAGTTCTTC. Amino acid sequence: CASSQDRARGGAWNEQFF. The rearrangement uses TRBV4-1 and TRBJ2-1; the match to TRBD2 covers 9 bases. The CDR3 is made up of 18 amino acids. V was pared by 0 bases and J by 7 bases, with 13 bases of the junction left unmatched. Germline V gene data show CDR1 as MGHRA and CDR2 as YSYEKL.

The chain carries TRBV11-1 and TRBJ1-3, with 7 nucleotides matching TRBD1. The junction had 9 bases not matched to a gene; V was cut back by 5 bases and J by 8 bases. Germline values: CDR1 SGHAT, CDR2 FQDESV (reference sequence). The CDR3 extends over 14 amino acids. The CDR3 loop reads CASSGDRAKDTIYF. The DNA for the CDR3 is TGTGCCAGCAGCGGAGACAGGGCGAAAGACACCATATATTTT.

The genes are TRBV19 and TRBJ2-1; D is possibly TRBD2 (6 bases). The CDR3 covers 11 residues. The germline V and J ends were trimmed by 10 bases and 9 bases, with 13 bases remaining between them. Germline values: CDR1 LNHDA, CDR2 SQIVND (reference sequence). In DNA, the CDR3 is TGTGCCACCCGACCCGGGGGTGAGCAGTTCTTC. Protein product: CATRPGGEQFF.

This chain uses TRBV27 with TRBJ1-6; TRBD1 matches 7 bases. V was clipped by 4 bases and J by 10 bases; unmatched bases: 10. The CDR3 is 15 amino acids. CDR1 is MNHEY, CDR2 SMNVEV, per germline (reference sequence). The CDR3 DNA is TGTGCCAGCAGTTCCGACAGGGTTCAGAGCTCACCCCTCCACTTT. This encodes CASSSDRVQSSPLHF.

The chain combines TRBV25-1 with TRBJ2-7; 10 bases map to TRBD1. This CDR3 spans 15 amino acids. V lost 5 bases to trimming and J lost 3 bases; unmatched junction nucleotides: 7. Germline assignment: CDR1 MGHDK and CDR2 SYGVNS. CDR3 residues: CASSTDRGGGYEQYF. The CDR3, as DNA: TGTGCCAGCAGTACGGACAGGGGGGGTGGCTACGAGCAGTACTTC.

The rearrangement joins TRBV5-6 to TRBJ1-2; TRBD1 aligns across 9 bases. From germline, CDR1 is SGHDT and CDR2 YYEEEE. This CDR3 contains 16 residues. Germline trimming cut 0 bases from V and 8 bases from J; bases unmatched to any gene: 11. This CDR3 reads CASSLGTGDPFRGYTF. DNA of the CDR3: TGTGCCAGCAGCTTGGGGACAGGGGATCCTTTTAGGGGCTACACCTTC.

The CDR3 spells CASRGQNQPQHF. CDR3 nucleotides: TGTGCCAGTAGGGGACAGAATCAGCCCCAGCATTTT. This sequence joins TRBV19 and TRBJ1-5, with 7 positions matching TRBD1. The CDR3 is made up of 12 amino acids. The V and J ends lost 6 bases and 4 bases, in that order; junction bases with no gene match: 0. Germline V CDR1 and CDR2: LNHDA, SQIVND (reference sequence).